A single sample gave rise to the 14 T cell receptor beta chains below, sequenced in a study of cytomegalovirus exposure and HLA in healthy donors. In the PCR, 60 Vbeta and 13 Jbeta primers were used. The data were produced by immunoSEQ multiplex PCR, yet TCRdb's version contains in-frame clones alone and is incomplete. The data show about 170,000 clones, with about four fifths seen just once and 1.5% held by the top ten. The material sequenced was PBMCs. Receptors were obtained from a male donor in good health and CMV-seronegative.

The chain uses TRBV19 and TRBJ2-4, with a possible D match to TRBD2 (6 bases). The CDR3 length is 14 residues. V lost 3 bases, J lost 0 bases, and 6 bases lay in between. Germline V gene lookup returns CDR1 LNHDA and CDR2 SQIVND (reference sequence). In nucleotides, the CDR3 is TGTGCCAGTAGTATGGGACTAGCCAAAAACATTCAGTACTTC. Protein: CASSMGLAKNIQYF.

The chain couples TRBV7-2 to TRBJ2-3, with 16 positions matching TRBD2. Trimming cost V 5 bases and J 6 bases; bases outside gene matches: 5. Germline V gene lookup returns CDR1 SGHTA and CDR2 FQGNSA. The CDR3 is 16 amino acids. DNA for the CDR3: TGTGCCAGCAGCCCGGGACTAGCGGGAGGGTCGGATACGCAGTATTTT. Its protein is CASSPGLAGGSDTQYF.

This clone has more than one count but fewer than ten. The genes are TRBV9 and TRBJ2-2; 7 positions agree with TRBD1. Germline loops: CDR1 SGDLS, CDR2 YYNGEE. This CDR3 comprises 19 residues. V lost 4 bases, J lost 4 bases, and 19 bases stayed unmatched. This chain's CDR3 is CASSPTLSDRSQITGELFF. Written as DNA, the CDR3 is TGTGCCAGCAGCCCGACCCTTTCGGACAGGAGTCAGATCACCGGGGAGCTGTTTTTT.

J is TRBJ2-7 and V is TRBV7-9; 7 bases fit TRBD1. The CDR3 contains 14 residues. With 5 bases clipped from V and 2 bases from J, the junction kept 6 bases outside the gene matches. CDR1 is SEHNR and CDR2 is FQNEAQ in the germline V gene (reference sequence). CDR3 sequence: CASSATGPAYEQYF. The CDR3 bases are TGTGCCAGCAGCGCGACAGGGCCAGCCTACGAGCAGTACTTC.

The chain has TRBV25-1 and TRBJ1-2, with D perhaps TRBD1 (5 bases). Trimming left V 4 bases short and J 4 bases short, with 10 bases between. This CDR3 has 13 amino acids. Per the germline V gene, CDR1 is MGHDK and CDR2 is SYGVNS. The CDR3 is CASSVDSLYGYTF. CDR3 DNA sequence: TGTGCCAGCAGTGTAGACAGTCTCTATGGCTACACCTTC.

The V call is TRBV11-2, the J call TRBJ2-3; 10 bases map to TRBD2. The CDR3 spans 16 residues. Germline CDR1 reads SGHAT; CDR2 reads FQNNGV. V shed 3 bases and J 5 bases; nucleotides not matched to a gene: 8. CDR3 sequence reads: CASSFWPSGSQDTQYF. The CDR3 bases are TGTGCCAGCAGCTTTTGGCCTAGCGGGAGCCAAGATACGCAGTATTTT.

This clone has a handful of counts. The rearrangement joins TRBV28 to TRBJ2-3; 10 positions match TRBD2. The germline V gene encodes CDR1 MDHEN and CDR2 SYDVKM. The V segment lost 3 bases and the J segment 3 bases; nucleotides outside the gene matches: 18. This CDR3 comprises 20 residues. CDR3 coding DNA: TGTGCCAGCAGTTTGGGTTCGGGGCTAGCGGGAGTCTGGTTTACAGATACGCAGTATTTT. As protein: CASSLGSGLAGVWFTDTQYF.

This chain connects TRBV11-2 to TRBJ2-1; 7 nucleotides match TRBD2. The CDR3 extends over 15 amino acids. The germline V gene has CDR1 SGHAT and CDR2 FQNNGV. Germline trimming cut 1 base from V and 4 bases from J; bases unmatched to any gene: 4. This chain's CDR3 is CASSLGGRVYNEQFF. CDR3 coding DNA: TGTGCCAGCAGCTTAGGTGGGAGGGTATACAATGAGCAGTTCTTC.

CDR3 protein: CASSLRGGVNQPQHF. In DNA, the CDR3 is TGTGCCAGCAGCCTAAGGGGGGGGGTTAATCAGCCCCAGCATTTT. This sequence joins TRBV5-5 and TRBJ1-5, with D possibly being TRBD1 (6 bases). This CDR3 has 15 amino acids. V lost 4 bases and J lost 4, with 15 bases in between. Germline CDR1 SGHKS, CDR2 YYEKEE (reference sequence).

The chain couples TRBV6-1 to TRBJ2-5; the D gene is possibly TRBD2 (7 bases). The J call is uncertain, as TRBJ2-7 better fits the DNA end. The CDR3 extends over 15 amino acids. Germline V gives CDR1 MNHNS, CDR2 SASEGT. In DNA form, the CDR3 reads TGTGCCAGCAGTGAACAGCCGGGGGGCCCCTACGAGCAGTACTTC. This encodes CASSEQPGGPYEQYF.

This chain connects TRBV6-1 to TRBJ1-6; TRBD1 matches at 12 bases. The CDR3 runs to 16 residues. The V gene's germline CDR1 is MNHNS and CDR2 SASEGT. Trimming removed 4 bases from V and 14 bases from J; junction bases left unmatched: 12. CDR3 coding DNA: TGTGCCAGCAGTGCGCTAAGGGACAGGGGGCTTATTACCCTCCACTTT. Amino acid sequence: CASSALRDRGLITLHF.

V usage is TRBV5-4 and J usage is TRBJ1-2, with D uncertain. This CDR3 has 12 amino acids. Germline CDR1 and CDR2: SGHNT and YYREEE (reference sequence). V dropped 2 bases and J dropped 2 bases, with 4 bases sitting between them. Written as DNA, the CDR3 is TGTGCCAGCAGCTTCGTAAACTATGGCTACACCTTC. Its translation: CASSFVNYGYTF.

CDR3 sequence: CSDLRGSYNEQFF. CDR3 in DNA: TGCAGCGACTTGCGGGGGTCCTACAATGAGCAGTTCTTC. The chain combines TRBV29-1 with TRBJ2-1, with 7 nucleotides matching TRBD2. The CDR3 sequence is 13 residues long. Germline CDR1 SQVTM, CDR2 ANQGSEA. Trimming at V came to 7 bases and at J to 1 base, leaving 4 bases not matched to a gene.

The rearrangement links TRBV5-1 to TRBJ1-2, with 8 nucleotides matching TRBD1. The length of the CDR3 is 13 residues. Per the germline V gene, CDR1 is SGHRS and CDR2 is YFSETQ. V shed 4 bases and J 3 bases; nucleotides not matched to a gene: 2. CDR3 nucleotides: TGCGCCAGCAGCCAGGACAGGGACTATGGCTACACCTTC. It translates to CASSQDRDYGYTF. The complete variable domain, with remaining parts taken from reference TRBV5-1 and TRBJ1-2, reads KAGVTQTPRYLIKTRGQQVTLSCSPISGHRSVSWYQQTPGQGLQFLFEYFSETQRNKGNFPGRFSGRQFSNSRSEMNVSTLELGDSALYLCASSQDRDYGYTFGSGTRLTVV.